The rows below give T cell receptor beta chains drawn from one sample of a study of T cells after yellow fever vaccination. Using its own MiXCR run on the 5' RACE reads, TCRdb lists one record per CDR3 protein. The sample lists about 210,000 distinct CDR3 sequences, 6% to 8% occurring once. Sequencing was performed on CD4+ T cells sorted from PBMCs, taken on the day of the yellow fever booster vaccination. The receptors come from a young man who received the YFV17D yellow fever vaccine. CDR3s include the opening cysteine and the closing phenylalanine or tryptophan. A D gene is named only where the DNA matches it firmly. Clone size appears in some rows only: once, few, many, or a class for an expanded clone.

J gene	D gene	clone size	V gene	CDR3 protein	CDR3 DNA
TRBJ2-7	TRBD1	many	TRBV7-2	CASSIGQGAYEQYF	TGTGCCAGCAGCATAGGACAGGGGGCCTACGAGCAGTACTTC
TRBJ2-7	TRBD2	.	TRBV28	CASHGGRAPYEQYF	TGTGCCTCGCATGGCGGGAGGGCCCCCTACGAGCAGTACTTC
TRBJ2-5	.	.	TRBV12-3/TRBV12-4	CASGILGAQYF	TGTGCCAGCGGAATATTGGGGGCCCAGTACTTC
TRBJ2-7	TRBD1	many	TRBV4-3	CASSRTDRGYEQYF	TGCGCCAGCAGCCGGACGGACAGGGGCTACGAGCAGTACTTC
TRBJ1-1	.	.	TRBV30	CASSHREAEAFF	TGTGCCTCGTCCCACAGGGAGGCTGAAGCTTTCTTT
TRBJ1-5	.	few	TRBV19	CASTGAPNQPQHF	TGTGCCAGTACAGGGGCCCCAAATCAGCCCCAGCATTTT
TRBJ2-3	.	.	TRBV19	CASSIAVRRTDTQYF	TGTGCCAGTAGTATAGCAGTTAGACGGACAGATACGCAGTATTTT
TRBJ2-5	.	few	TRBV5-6	CASSLSPPETQYF	TGTGCCAGCAGCCTCTCCCCCCCGGAGACCCAGTACTTC
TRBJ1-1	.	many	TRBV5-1	CASSLGEPTEAFF	TGCGCCAGCAGCTTGGGTGAACCCACTGAAGCTTTCTTT
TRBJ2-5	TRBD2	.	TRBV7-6	CASSLEGTSVKETQYF	TGTGCCAGCAGCTTAGAAGGGACTAGCGTAAAAGAGACCCAGTACTTC
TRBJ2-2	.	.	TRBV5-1	CASSLGLLNTGELFF	TGCGCCAGCAGCTTGGGACTCTTGAACACCGGGGAGCTGTTTTTT
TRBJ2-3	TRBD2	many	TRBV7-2	CASSTSGTSSTDTQYF	TGTGCCAGCAGCACAAGCGGGACCTCTAGCACAGATACGCAGTATTTT
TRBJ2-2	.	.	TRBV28	CASSPPRAWNTGELFF	TGTGCCAGCAGCCCTCCCAGGGCATGGAACACCGGGGAGCTGTTTTTT
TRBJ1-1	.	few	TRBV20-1	CSALRYGRMNTEAFF	TGCAGTGCTCTCAGATACGGTCGCATGAACACTGAAGCTTTCTTT
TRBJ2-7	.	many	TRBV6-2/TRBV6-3	CASLAVRGARIYEQYF	TGTGCCAGCCTAGCCGTGAGGGGCGCGAGGATCTACGAGCAGTACTTC
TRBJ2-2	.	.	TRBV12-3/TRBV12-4	CASSSGLTGELFF	TGTGCCAGCAGTTCAGGGTTAACCGGGGAGCTGTTTTTT
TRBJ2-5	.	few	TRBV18	CASSPPSGGETQYF	TGTGCCAGCTCACCACCGTCAGGCGGGGAGACCCAGTACTTC
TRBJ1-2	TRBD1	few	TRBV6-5	CASSYVRDSRDGYTF	TGTGCCAGCAGTTACGTCCGGGACAGTCGTGATGGCTACACCTTC
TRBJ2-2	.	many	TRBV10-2	CASSPSDSRGTGELFF	TGCGCCAGCAGTCCTTCGGACAGCCGGGGCACCGGGGAGCTGTTTTTT
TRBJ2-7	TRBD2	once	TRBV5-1	CASSDLGQREGREQYF	TGCGCCAGCAGCGACCTTGGCCAGCGGGAGGGCCGGGAGCAGTACTTC
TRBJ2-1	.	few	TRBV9	CASSPVGQSYNEQFF	TGTGCCAGCAGCCCCGTGGGGCAATCCTACAATGAGCAGTTCTTC
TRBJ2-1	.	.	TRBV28	CASRGLGYNEQFF	TGTGCCAGCAGGGGACTTGGTTACAATGAGCAGTTCTTC
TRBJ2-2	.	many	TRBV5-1	CASSPRLVTGELFF	TGCGCCAGCAGCCCCCGACTAGTCACCGGGGAGCTGTTTTTT
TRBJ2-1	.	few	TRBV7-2	CASSLVRIRGEQFF	TGTGCCAGCAGCTTAGTGCGAATAAGGGGTGAGCAGTTCTTC
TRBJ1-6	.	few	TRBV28	CASTSGGGYSPLHF	TGTGCCAGCACCTCCGGGGGAGGTTATTCACCCCTCCACTTT
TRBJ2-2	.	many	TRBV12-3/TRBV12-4	CASSFGLLTNTGELFF	TGTGCCAGCAGTTTCGGTCTGCTCACGAACACCGGGGAGCTGTTTTTT
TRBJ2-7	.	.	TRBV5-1	CASSLVGSGYEQYF	TGCGCCAGCAGCTTGGTAGGGAGCGGCTACGAGCAGTACTTC
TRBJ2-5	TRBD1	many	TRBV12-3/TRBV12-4	CASSSSTGQWETQYF	TGTGCCAGCAGTTCCTCGACAGGGCAGTGGGAGACCCAGTACTTC
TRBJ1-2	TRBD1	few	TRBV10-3	CAISEGEDRAHSYTF	TGTGCCATCAGTGAGGGGGAAGACAGGGCTCATAGCTACACCTTC
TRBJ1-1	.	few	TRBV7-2	CASSMGNTEAFF	TGTGCCAGCAGTATGGGTAACACTGAAGCTTTCTTT
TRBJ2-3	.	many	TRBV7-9	CASSTQGRAPDTQYF	TGTGCCAGCAGCACGCAAGGGAGAGCACCAGATACGCAGTATTTT
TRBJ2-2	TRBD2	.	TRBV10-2	CASRGTSGLPGELFF	TGCGCCAGCAGGGGGACTAGCGGCCTCCCCGGGGAGCTGTTTTTT
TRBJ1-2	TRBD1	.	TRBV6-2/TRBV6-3	CASNRDRVNYGYTF	TGTGCCAGCAACCGGGACAGGGTTAACTATGGCTACACCTTC
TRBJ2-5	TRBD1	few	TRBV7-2	CASSRRGPVETQYF	TGTGCCAGCAGCCGCAGGGGGCCTGTTGAGACCCAGTACTTC
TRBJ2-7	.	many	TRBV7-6	CASSLIGIGSEQYF	TGTGCCAGCAGCTTAATAGGGATAGGGAGCGAGCAGTACTTC
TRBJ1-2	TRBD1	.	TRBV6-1	CASRLTGNYGYTF	TGTGCCAGCAGACTGACAGGGAACTATGGCTACACCTTC
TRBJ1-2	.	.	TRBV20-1	CSASLRSYGYTF	TGCAGTGCTAGTTTGAGAAGCTATGGCTACACCTTC
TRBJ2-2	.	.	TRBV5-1	CASSTGPANTGELFF	TGCGCCAGCAGCACGGGACCGGCTAACACCGGGGAGCTGTTTTTT
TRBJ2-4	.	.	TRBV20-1	CSADDSSRDNKNIQYF	TGCAGTGCTGATGACTCCTCCAGGGACAACAAAAACATTCAGTACTTC
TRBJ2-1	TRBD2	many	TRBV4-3	CASSQEASGRFHEQFF	TGCGCCAGCAGCCAAGAGGCTAGCGGGAGATTCCATGAGCAGTTCTTC
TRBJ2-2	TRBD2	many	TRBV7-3	CASSPSGRAVGELFF	TGTGCCAGCAGCCCGAGCGGGAGAGCGGTCGGGGAGCTGTTTTTT
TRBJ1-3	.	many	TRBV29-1	CSGRTGSSGNTIYF	TGCAGCGGGCGGACGGGGAGCTCTGGAAACACCATATATTTT
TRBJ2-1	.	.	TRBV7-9	CASSLGRGAHYNEQFF	TGTGCCAGCAGCTTGGGACGGGGGGCCCACTACAATGAGCAGTTCTTC
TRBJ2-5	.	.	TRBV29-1	CSVRGETQYF	TGCAGCGTCCGGGGGGAGACCCAGTACTTC
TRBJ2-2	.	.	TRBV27	CASSLAGPYTGELFF	TGTGCCAGCAGTTTGGCTGGGCCGTACACCGGGGAGCTGTTTTTT
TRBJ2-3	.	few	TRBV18	CASSPPQGADTQYF	TGTGCCAGCTCACCACCCCAAGGGGCAGATACGCAGTATTTT